This T cell receptor beta chain was recovered during a study of cytomegalovirus exposure and HLA in healthy donors. It was with 60 Vbeta and 13 Jbeta primers that the PCR ran. Measured with immunoSEQ multiplex PCR; TCRdb has only the in-frame clones, and not every one. Among around 210,000 clones, about 85% were seen once, and the ten largest hold 0.2% to 0.25%. The germline CDR1 and CDR2 sequences are SQVTM and ANQGSEA. The CDR3 is 10 residues long. A word on this clone: Mismatch with germline at one junction end may stem from a read error.

This receptor was taken from a girl aged 2 to 10 in good health and CMV-seronegative. This sequence joins TRBV29-1 and TRBJ2-1; 8 bases fit TRBD2. The sequenced material came from PBMCs. CDR3: CSVFREGLVF. The DNA of the CDR3 is TGCAGCGTTTTTCGGGAGGGCCTCGTCTTC.